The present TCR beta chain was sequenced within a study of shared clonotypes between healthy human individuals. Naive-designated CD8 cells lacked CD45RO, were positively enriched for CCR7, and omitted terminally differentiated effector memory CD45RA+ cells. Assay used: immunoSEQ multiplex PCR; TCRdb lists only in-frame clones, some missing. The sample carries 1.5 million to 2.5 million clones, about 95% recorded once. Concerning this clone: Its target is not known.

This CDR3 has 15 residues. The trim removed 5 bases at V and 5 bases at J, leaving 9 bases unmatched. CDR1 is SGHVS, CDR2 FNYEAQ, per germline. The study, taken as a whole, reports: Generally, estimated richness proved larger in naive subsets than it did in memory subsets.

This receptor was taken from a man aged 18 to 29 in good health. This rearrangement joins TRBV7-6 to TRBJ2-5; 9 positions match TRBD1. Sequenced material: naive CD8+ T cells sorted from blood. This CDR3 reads CASSPRTGAGETQYF. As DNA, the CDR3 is TGTGCCAGCAGCCCACGGACAGGGGCGGGGGAGACCCAGTACTTC.